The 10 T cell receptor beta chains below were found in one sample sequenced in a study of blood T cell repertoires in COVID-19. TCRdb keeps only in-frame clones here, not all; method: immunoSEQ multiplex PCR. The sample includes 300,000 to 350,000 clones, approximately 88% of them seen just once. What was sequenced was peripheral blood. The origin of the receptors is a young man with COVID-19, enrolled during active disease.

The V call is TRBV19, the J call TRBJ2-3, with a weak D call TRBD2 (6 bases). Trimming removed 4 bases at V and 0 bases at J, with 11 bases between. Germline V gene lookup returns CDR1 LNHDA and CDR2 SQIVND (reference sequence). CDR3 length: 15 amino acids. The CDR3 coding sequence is TGTGCCAGTAGTACCACGACTAGTAGCACAGATACGCAGTATTTT. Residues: CASSTTTSSTDTQYF.

The CDR3 here is CASSAGGVVGNQPQHF. The CDR3 DNA reads TGTGCCAGCTCAGCAGGGGGCGTCGTGGGCAATCAGCCCCAGCATTTT. The rearrangement uses TRBV18 and TRBJ1-5, with 8 positions matching TRBD1. Trimming at V came to 5 bases and at J to 2 bases, leaving 8 bases not matched to a gene. This CDR3 is 16 amino acids long. Per the germline V gene, CDR1 is KGHSH and CDR2 is LQKENI.

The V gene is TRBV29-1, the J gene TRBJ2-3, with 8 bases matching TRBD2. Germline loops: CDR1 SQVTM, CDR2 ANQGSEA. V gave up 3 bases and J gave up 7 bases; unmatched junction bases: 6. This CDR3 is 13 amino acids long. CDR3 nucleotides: TGCAGCGTTGATGAAGCGGGAGCCAATACGCAGTATTTT. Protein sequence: CSVDEAGANTQYF.

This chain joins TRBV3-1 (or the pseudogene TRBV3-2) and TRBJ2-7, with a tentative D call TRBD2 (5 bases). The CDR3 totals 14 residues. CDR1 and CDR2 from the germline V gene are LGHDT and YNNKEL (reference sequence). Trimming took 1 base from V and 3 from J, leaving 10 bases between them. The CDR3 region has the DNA TGTGCCAGCAGCCAAGTTCAGCGGTACTACGAGCAGTACTTC. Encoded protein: CASSQVQRYYEQYF.

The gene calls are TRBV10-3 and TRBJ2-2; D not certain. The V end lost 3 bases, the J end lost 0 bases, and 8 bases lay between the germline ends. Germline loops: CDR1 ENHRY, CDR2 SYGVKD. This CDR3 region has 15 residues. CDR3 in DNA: TGTGCCATCAGTGAATGGCAGTCGAACACCGGGGAGCTGTTTTTT. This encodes CAISEWQSNTGELFF.

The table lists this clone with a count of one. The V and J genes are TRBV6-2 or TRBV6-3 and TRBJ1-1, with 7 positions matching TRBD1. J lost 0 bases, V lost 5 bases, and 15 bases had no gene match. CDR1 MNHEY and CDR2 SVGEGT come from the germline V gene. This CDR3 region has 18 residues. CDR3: CASSKTLGQAAMNTEAFF. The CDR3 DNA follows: TGTGCCAGCAGTAAGACACTCGGACAGGCAGCCATGAACACTGAAGCTTTCTTT.

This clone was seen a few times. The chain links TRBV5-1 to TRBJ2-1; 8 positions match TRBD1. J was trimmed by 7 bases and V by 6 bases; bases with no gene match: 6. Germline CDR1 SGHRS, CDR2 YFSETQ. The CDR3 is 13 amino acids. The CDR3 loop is CASIGTGLNEQFF. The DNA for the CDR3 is TGCGCCAGCATCGGGACAGGATTAAATGAGCAGTTCTTC.

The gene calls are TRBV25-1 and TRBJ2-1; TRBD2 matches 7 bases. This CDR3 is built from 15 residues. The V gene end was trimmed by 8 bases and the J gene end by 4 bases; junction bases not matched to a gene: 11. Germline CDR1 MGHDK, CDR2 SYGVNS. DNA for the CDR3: TGTGCCAGCGGGCCAGCGGGGCCCCCTTACAATGAGCAGTTCTTC. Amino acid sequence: CASGPAGPPYNEQFF.

The CDR3 loop reads CASSEDRGQGDKLFF. The CDR3 nucleotides are TGTGCCAGCAGTGAAGATCGAGGACAGGGGGACAAACTGTTTTTT. J is TRBJ1-4 and V is TRBV6-1; 10 bases align to TRBD1. CDR1 and CDR2 (germline): MNHNS, SASEGT. The V and J ends lost 1 base and 11 bases, in that order; junction bases with no gene match: 7. The CDR3 sequence is 15 residues long.

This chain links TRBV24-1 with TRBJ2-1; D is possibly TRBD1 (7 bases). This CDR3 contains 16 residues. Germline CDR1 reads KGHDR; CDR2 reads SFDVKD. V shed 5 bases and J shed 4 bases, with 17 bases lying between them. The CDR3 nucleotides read TGTGCCACCAGTGCCGGAGGGGGCTGGAATTACAATGAGCAGTTCTTC. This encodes CATSAGGGWNYNEQFF.